A single sample gave rise to the 7 T cell receptor beta chains below, sequenced in a study of immune evolution from preneoplasia to lung adenocarcinoma. The table came from immunoSEQ multiplex PCR; TCRdb's copy has only in-frame clones and leaves some out. This sample has around 2,500 clones, with 40% found just once. Sequencing input: FFPE adjacent normal lung tissue. The receptors originated from a person in their sixties or seventies with lung adenocarcinoma.

This clone was picked up one time. This chain links TRBV7-3 with TRBJ1-1, with a weak D call TRBD1 (5 bases). There are 13 residues in the CDR3. Looked up from germline, CDR1 is SGHTA and CDR2 is FQGTGA. V lost 5 bases and J 2 bases, leaving 9 bases between the germline ends. The CDR3 sequence: CASSRQINTEAFF. The DNA for the CDR3 is TGTGCCAGCAGCCGACAGATTAACACTGAAGCTTTCTTT. Combining the CDR3 with reference TRBV7-3 and TRBJ1-1 gives the whole variable domain GAGVSQTPSNKVTEKGKYVELRCDPISGHTALYWYRQSLGQGPEFLIYFQGTGAADDSGLPNDRFFAVRPEGSVSTLKIQRTERGDSAVYLCASSRQINTEAFFGQGTRLTVV.

This clone turned up a few times. The chain employs TRBV30 and TRBJ1-2; D ambiguous. The CDR3 contains 11 residues. Trimming cost V 7 bases and J 5 bases, with 11 bases left between them. Germline CDR1 and CDR2: GTSNPN and SVGIG (reference sequence). In DNA form, the CDR3 reads TGTGCCTCCTCAAGGTTATATGGCTACACCTTC. Amino acids: CASSRLYGYTF.

This clone has only a few counts. The J gene is TRBJ1-5, the V gene TRBV5-4; D call uncertain. The CDR3 covers 9 residues. In germline, CDR1 is SGHNT, CDR2 YYREEE (reference sequence). The V gene lost 2 bases and the J gene lost 10 bases, with 1 base spanning the gap. CDR3 DNA sequence: TGTGCCAGCAGCTTCCCCCAGCATTTT. It translates to CASSFPQHF. The entire variable domain, with the rest obtained from reference TRBV5-4 and TRBJ1-5, is as follows: ETGVTQSPTHLIKTRGQQVTLRCSSQSGHNTVSWYQQALGQGPQFIFQYYREEENGRGNFPPRFSGLQFPNYSSELNVNALELDDSALYLCASSFPQHFGDGTRLSIL.

This clone came up a few times. The CDR3 here is CTSSQALRAGESTDTQYF. The CDR3 nucleotides read TGCACCAGCAGCCAAGCACTCAGGGCGGGGGAAAGCACAGATACGCAGTATTTT. V is TRBV1 and J is TRBJ2-3; the table's TRBD2 call for D was not verified on the DNA. TRBV1 is classified as a pseudogene. The CDR3 is made up of 18 amino acids.

V usage is TRBV7-3 and J usage is TRBJ2-1; 9 bases map to TRBD2. Germline loops: CDR1 SGHTA, CDR2 FQGTGA. The CDR3 spans 15 residues. Trimming removed 2 bases from V and 4 bases from J; junction bases left unmatched: 3. CDR3 DNA: TGTGCCAGCAGCTTACCTAGCGGGGTTTACAATGAGCAGTTCTTC. It translates to CASSLPSGVYNEQFF.

This clone is large by share. This chain uses TRBV13 with TRBJ2-1, with D possibly called TRBD1 or TRBD2 (5 bases each). Germline values: CDR1 PRHDT, CDR2 FYEKMQ (reference sequence). Trimming pared 7 bases from V and 7 bases from J, leaving 17 bases between. The CDR3 covers 14 residues. The CDR3 here is CASTTLGPGNEQFF. For the CDR3, the DNA is TGTGCCAGCACCACCCTGGGGCCGGGGAATGAGCAGTTCTTC.

The chain uses TRBV7-9 and TRBJ2-2; 7 positions match TRBD1. Germline V gene lookup returns CDR1 SEHNR and CDR2 FQNEAQ (reference sequence). This CDR3 contains 14 residues. Trimming removed 5 bases from V and 1 base from J; junction bases left unmatched: 1. The DNA of the CDR3 is TGTGCCAGCAGCAGGACAGGGAACACCGGGGAGCTGTTTTTT. Protein: CASSRTGNTGELFF.